This TCR beta chain was profiled in a study of response to subunit inactivated influenza vaccine. TCRdb re-called the RT-PCR reads through MiXCR, storing one row per CDR3 protein. This sample has a few hundred thousand distinct CDR3 sequences, with 20% to 25% found just once. This CDR3 is 13 amino acids long. The V and J ends lost 4 bases and 6 bases respectively, with 11 bases between them. Germline V CDR1 and CDR2: MDHEN, SYDVKM. About this clonotype itself: Antigen: not known.

Study observations and caveats: New T cells are recruited in small numbers by each seasonal influenza vaccination, according to the authors' suggestion.

The genes are TRBV28 and TRBJ2-3, with D perhaps matching TRBD1 (6 bases). This clonotype was sampled from a man between 50 and 69 years old who received an inactivated influenza vaccine. Sequencing used PBMCs from blood, obtained around 22 months after vaccination. CDR3 sequence reads: CASSSRGRDTQYF. CDR3 coding DNA: TGTGCCAGCAGTTCCAGGGGCAGGGATACGCAGTATTTT.